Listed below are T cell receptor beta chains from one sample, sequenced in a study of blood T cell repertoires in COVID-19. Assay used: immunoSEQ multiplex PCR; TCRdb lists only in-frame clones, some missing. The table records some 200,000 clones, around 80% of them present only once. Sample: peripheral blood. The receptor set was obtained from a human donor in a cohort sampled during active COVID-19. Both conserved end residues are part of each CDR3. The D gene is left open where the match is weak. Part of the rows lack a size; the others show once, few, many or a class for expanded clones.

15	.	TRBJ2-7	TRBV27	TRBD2	TGTGCCAGCAGTTTCACTAGCGGGAGGGTCCACGAGCAGTACTTC	CASSFTSGRVHEQYF
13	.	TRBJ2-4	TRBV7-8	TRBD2	TGTGCCAGCAGCCAGGCCCGGGGGGGACTTCAGTACTTC	CASSQARGGLQYF
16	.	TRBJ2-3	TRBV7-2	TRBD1	TGTGCCAGCAGCCACAACAGGGGGCGACGCACAGATACGCAGTATTTT	CASSHNRGRRTDTQYF
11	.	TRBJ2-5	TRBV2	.	TGTGCCGGAAGGCGGCAAGAGACCCAGTACTTC	CAGRRQETQYF
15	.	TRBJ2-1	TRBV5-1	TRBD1	TGCGCCAGCAGCCCGTGGGACAGGGCCTACAATGAGCAGTTCTTC	CASSPWDRAYNEQFF
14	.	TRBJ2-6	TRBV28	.	TGTGCCACGAGGGGGGGCTCTGGGGCCAACGTCCTGACTTTC	CATRGGSGANVLTF
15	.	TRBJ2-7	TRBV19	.	TGTGCCAGTAGTATCGGGTTCGACAGTTACTACGAGCAGTACTTC	CASSIGFDSYYEQYF
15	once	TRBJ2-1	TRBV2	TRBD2	TGTGCCAGCAGCGCCACTAGCGGGAGCAGGAATGAGCAGTTCTTC	CASSATSGSRNEQFF
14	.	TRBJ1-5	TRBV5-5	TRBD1	TGTGCCAGCAGCGCGGGACAGATCAATCAGCCCCAGCATTTT	CASSAGQINQPQHF
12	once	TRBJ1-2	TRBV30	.	TGTGCCTGGAGAACAGGGAACTATGGCTACACCTTC	CAWRTGNYGYTF
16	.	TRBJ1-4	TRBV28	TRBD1	TGTGCCAGCAGTTGGACGCAGGGGGCTTCTAATGAAAAACTGTTTTTT	CASSWTQGASNEKLFF